Listed here are 17 T cell receptor beta chains from one sample, sequenced in a study of T cells after yellow fever vaccination. A single record per CDR3 protein comes from TCRdb applying MiXCR to the 5' RACE reads. This table has over 100,000 distinct CDR3 sequences, more than 7.5% appearing once. Sequenced here: CD8+ T cells sorted from PBMCs, sampled 45 days after the yellow fever booster vaccination. The receptors were gathered from a man aged 25-45 years who received the YFV17D yellow fever vaccine.

This clonotype has a handful of counts. The CDR3 loop is CASSFAGGPGETQYF. The CDR3 bases are TGTGCCAGCAGTTTTGCGGGAGGGCCTGGGGAGACCCAGTACTTC. The V and J genes are TRBV27 and TRBJ2-5; 9 nucleotides match TRBD2. J lost 5 bases, V lost 3 bases, and 7 bases had no gene match. CDR1 MNHEY and CDR2 SMNVEV come from the germline V gene (reference sequence). CDR3 size: 15 residues.

The chain combines TRBV6-1 with TRBJ1-5, with D unresolved. The CDR3 is 14 amino acids. Trimming took off 7 bases at V and 1 base at J, with 11 bases between the two ends. The germline gives CDR1 MNHNS, CDR2 SASEGT. The CDR3 is CASMWVGSNQPQHF. The CDR3 coding sequence is TGTGCCAGCATGTGGGTCGGGAGCAATCAGCCCCAGCATTTT.

This clonotype was counted a few times. The chain recombines TRBV27 with TRBJ2-7; D is possibly TRBD2 (5 bases). Germline V gives CDR1 MNHEY, CDR2 SMNVEV (reference sequence). The V end lost 0 bases, the J end lost 6 bases, and 9 bases lay between the germline ends. The CDR3 extends over 13 amino acids. CDR3 in DNA: TGTGCCAGCAGTTTATCCGGGAAAGTCGAGCAGTACTTC. This codes for CASSLSGKVEQYF.

In its sample, this clonotype was seen many times. The gene calls are TRBV5-1 and TRBJ1-2; D unresolved. V was shortened by 4 bases and J by 3 bases, with 7 bases between the two germline ends. This CDR3 region has 12 residues. Looked up from germline, CDR1 is SGHRS and CDR2 is YFSETQ. The CDR3 region is CASSGLDYGYTF. The CDR3 DNA reads as TGCGCCAGCAGCGGACTGGACTATGGCTACACCTTC.

The chain uses TRBV5-4 and TRBJ2-7; D perhaps matches TRBD2 (5 bases). The CDR3 sequence is 14 residues long. V shed 0 bases and J shed 2 bases, with 9 bases lying between them. Looked up from germline, CDR1 is SGHNT and CDR2 is YYREEE (reference sequence). This CDR3 reads CASSLVGDPYEQYF. The CDR3 DNA is TGTGCCAGCAGCTTGGTGGGAGATCCCTACGAGCAGTACTTC.

There are many counts of this clonotype. This sequence joins TRBV19 and TRBJ2-2, with D maybe TRBD2 (6 bases). Germline V lookup: CDR1 LNHDA, CDR2 SQIVND (reference sequence). The CDR3 length is 16 residues. V shed 7 bases and J shed 5 bases, with 20 bases lying between them. DNA of the CDR3: TGTGCCAGTACCTCCACGTTGGAGGGTTGGACCGGGGAGCTGTTTTTT. It translates to CASTSTLEGWTGELFF.

As to this clonotype: Being one base from a much bigger clone, this may be a read error. As DNA, the CDR3 is TGTGCCACGATCGACGGGGGAGGGACCCAGTACTTC. Its translation is CATIDGGGTQYF. The chain has TRBV10-3 and TRBJ2-5; a possible D gene is TRBD2 (6 bases). Trimming took 10 bases from V and 7 from J, leaving 16 bases between them. Germline CDR1 ENHRY, CDR2 SYGVKD. There are 12 residues in the CDR3.

This clonotype was seen only a few times. The CDR3 loop is CASSPPQGNTEAFF. The CDR3 region has the DNA TGTGCCAGCAGCCCACCCCAGGGTAACACTGAAGCTTTCTTT. J is TRBJ1-1 and V is TRBV7-9; D may be TRBD1 (5 bases). V shed 5 bases and J shed 2 bases, with 12 bases lying between them. Germline lookup yields CDR1 SEHNR and CDR2 FQNEAQ (reference sequence). This CDR3 is 14 amino acids long.

This chain joins TRBV7-2 and TRBJ2-7; D is possibly TRBD1 or TRBD2 (5 bases each). Germline CDR1 SGHTA, CDR2 FQGNSA. The CDR3 spans 16 residues. The V and J ends lost 2 bases and 2 bases respectively, with 16 bases between them. The CDR3 reads CASSLQYGTAAYEQYF. CDR3 DNA sequence: TGTGCCAGCAGCTTACAGTACGGGACCGCGGCCTACGAGCAGTACTTC. Drawing the rest from reference TRBV7-2 and TRBJ2-7, the complete variable domain is GAGVSQSPSNKVTEKGKDVELRCDPISGHTALYWYRQSLGQGLEFLIYFQGNSAPDKSGLPSDRFSAERTGGSVSTLTIQRTQQEDSAVYLCASSLQYGTAAYEQYFGPGTRLTVT.

In this sample, this clonotype turned up many times. The V gene is TRBV20-1, the J gene TRBJ2-7, with TRBD2 matching over 13 bases. The germline V gene has CDR1 DFQATT and CDR2 SNEGSKA (reference sequence). The J segment lost 4 bases and the V segment lost 6 bases, leaving 3 bases of the junction unmatched. The CDR3 is made up of 13 amino acids. CDR3 residues: CSALGLAGYEQYF. DNA for the CDR3: TGCAGTGCCCTGGGACTAGCGGGGTACGAGCAGTACTTC.

This clonotype has a count of ten or more. The rearrangement links TRBV7-2 to TRBJ2-2, with TRBD2 identical over 10 bases. In germline, CDR1 is SGHTA, CDR2 FQGNSA. The length of the CDR3 is 20 residues. V was pared by 2 bases and J by 2 bases, with 14 bases of the junction left unmatched. Written as DNA, the CDR3 is TGTGCCAGCAGCTTACCGTTGGAGGTAGCGGGAGGTCGAAACACCGGGGAGCTGTTTTTT. This sequence encodes CASSLPLEVAGGRNTGELFF.

This clonotype was detected many times. The V call is TRBV21-1, the J call TRBJ2-3; the table's TRBD2 call for D was not verified on the DNA. TRBV21-1 is flagged as a pseudogene. CDR3 length: 14 residues. As DNA, the CDR3 is TGTGCCAGCACTGGACTAGCGGGAATAAATACGCAGTATTTT. Translating gives CASTGLAGINTQYF.

This clonotype appeared many times. V gene TRBV20-1 combines with J gene TRBJ2-2; the match to TRBD2 covers 11 bases. Germline trimming cut 3 bases from V and 1 base from J; bases unmatched to any gene: 4. The CDR3 runs to 16 residues. Germline CDR1 is DFQATT and CDR2 is SNEGSKA (reference sequence). For the CDR3, the DNA is TGCAGTGCTAGTGTTAGCGGGAGGGTGAACACCGGGGAGCTGTTTTTT. Its translation is CSASVSGRVNTGELFF.

This clonotype was seen many times. This chain connects TRBV2 to TRBJ2-7; perhaps TRBD1 as D (5 bases). The CDR3 loop spans 13 amino acids. Per the germline V gene, CDR1 is SNHLY and CDR2 is FYNNEI. V was shortened by 5 bases and J by 2 bases, with 10 bases between the two germline ends. The DNA for the CDR3 is TGTGCCAGCAGTTCAGGGTTCGCCTACGAGCAGTACTTC. Its protein product is CASSSGFAYEQYF.

In this sample, this clonotype turned up many times. The chain couples TRBV12-3 or TRBV12-4 to TRBJ2-7, with D perhaps matching TRBD2 (6 bases). Between the trimmed V and J ends, which lost 6 bases and 0 bases, there was a span of 12 bases. CDR3 length equals 14 residues. CDR3 nucleotide sequence: TGTGCCAGCAGCCCCTGGGGGGTCTCCTACGAGCAGTACTTC. Translated: CASSPWGVSYEQYF.

This clonotype has ten or more counts. The rearrangement uses TRBV10-2 and TRBJ2-1, with TRBD2 identical over 8 bases. This CDR3 has 18 amino acids. Trimming at V came to 7 bases and at J to 8 bases, leaving 22 bases not matched to a gene. The V gene's germline CDR1 is WSHSY and CDR2 SAAADI. CDR3 sequence reads: CASNKPGGRRSSMDEQFF. The CDR3 nucleotides read TGCGCCAGCAATAAACCGGGCGGGAGGAGGTCTTCTATGGATGAGCAGTTCTTC.

This clonotype was found a few times. The CDR3 spells CASSHTPGLAGVVETQYF. CDR3 DNA sequence: TGTGCCAGCAGCCATACACCGGGACTAGCGGGAGTTGTAGAGACCCAGTACTTC. The rearrangement uses TRBV12-3 or TRBV12-4 and TRBJ2-5; 14 bases agree with TRBD2. The CDR3 length is 18 residues. Unmatched junction bases numbered 13, after V lost 6 bases and J lost 4 bases.